Below, 30 T cell receptor beta chains from the same sample are listed, as sequenced in a study of T-cell reconstitution after alpha-beta-depleted transplantation in children. A TCRbeta library incorporating unique molecular identifiers was prepared. TCRdb reprocessed the PCR reads via MiXCR and lists one record per CDR3 protein. The sample lists more than 250,000 distinct CDR3 sequences, 9.9% occurring once. This material consisted of PBMCs from the stem cell graft donor, taken from the stem cell graft. The receptor source for this set is a human donor who donated a stem cell graft to a child with SCID.

V is TRBV20-1 and J is TRBJ2-1; a possible D gene is TRBD2 (7 bases). Looked up from germline, CDR1 is DFQATT and CDR2 is SNEGSKA (reference sequence). The CDR3 loop spans 15 amino acids. Trimming removed 5 bases at V and 2 bases at J, with 16 bases between. DNA for the CDR3: TGCAGTGCTCCCCCGGAGGGGGGGGCCTACAATGAGCAGTTCTTC. Residues: CSAPPEGGAYNEQFF.

In its sample, this clonotype was seen many times. The V and J genes are TRBV7-9 and TRBJ1-4; D uncertain. Germline-derived CDR1 and CDR2 are SEHNR and FQNEAQ (reference sequence). Trimming cost V 2 bases and J 0 bases, with 7 bases left between them. The CDR3 consists of 15 residues. CDR3 sequence reads: CASSLSLATNEKLFF. The CDR3 DNA reads as TGTGCCAGCAGCTTAAGCCTTGCAACTAATGAAAAACTGTTTTTT. Using reference TRBV7-9 and TRBJ1-4 for the parts outside the CDR3, the full variable domain is DTGVSQNPRHKITKRGQNVTFRCDPISEHNRLYWYRQTLGQGPEFLTYFQNEAQLEKSRLLSDRFSAERPKGSFSTLEIQRTEQGDSAMYLCASSLSLATNEKLFFGSGTQLSVL.

This clonotype occurred many times. This chain uses TRBV3-1 with TRBJ2-1; 7 nucleotides agree with TRBD2. The CDR3 contains 15 residues. Losses at the gene ends were 0 bases for V and 8 bases for J; bases not matched to a gene: 7. In germline, CDR1 is LGHDT, CDR2 YNNKEL (reference sequence). DNA for the CDR3: TGTGCCAGCAGCCAAGATCTGCTAGCGGCGTATGAGCAGTTCTTC. It encodes CASSQDLLAAYEQFF.

In its sample, this clonotype was seen a few times. V gene TRBV6-1 combines with J gene TRBJ1-6, with a tentative D call TRBD1 (6 bases). This CDR3 is built from 14 residues. Germline CDR1 and CDR2: MNHNS and SASEGT. Trimming cost V 6 bases and J 9 bases, with 15 bases left between them. The CDR3 reads CASRPQGRGSPLHF. CDR3 nucleotides: TGTGCCAGCAGACCACAGGGCCGGGGTTCACCCCTCCACTTT.

There are many counts of this clonotype. The chain combines TRBV12-3 or TRBV12-4 with TRBJ2-3; a weak D match, TRBD1 (5 bases). The V end lost 7 bases, the J end lost 4 bases, and 12 bases lay between the germline ends. This CDR3 is 13 amino acids long. This CDR3 is CASIYQGADTQYF. The CDR3 DNA sequence: TGTGCCAGCATTTACCAGGGTGCAGATACGCAGTATTTT.

This clonotype was seen a few times. This chain links TRBV5-1 with TRBJ2-7, with TRBD1 identical over 8 bases. J gave up 2 bases and V 4 bases, and 8 bases lay outside the gene matches. CDR1 is SGHRS and CDR2 is YFSETQ in the germline V gene. This CDR3 contains 15 residues. Written as DNA, the CDR3 is TGCGCCAGCAGCAAGACAGGGGATCCTCCCTACGAGCAGTACTTC. Translating it yields CASSKTGDPPYEQYF.

This rearrangement joins TRBV12-3 or TRBV12-4 to TRBJ2-7; 12 positions match TRBD2. With V trimmed by 2 bases and J by 2 bases, 4 bases remained unmatched. The CDR3 is 16 residues long. The CDR3 reads CASSLLAGGPAYEQYF. In nucleotides, the CDR3 is TGTGCCAGCAGTTTACTAGCGGGGGGGCCCGCCTACGAGCAGTACTTC.

This clonotype occurred many times. The gene calls are TRBV7-9 and TRBJ2-1; 12 nucleotides agree with TRBD2. Germline values: CDR1 SEHNR, CDR2 FQNEAQ (reference sequence). This CDR3 comprises 13 residues. Trimming cost V 8 bases and J 6 bases; bases outside gene matches: 2. The CDR3 DNA follows: TGTGCCAGCCTAGCGGGGGGGCTCAATGAGCAGTTCTTC. Translated, it gives CASLAGGLNEQFF.

This clonotype was found many times. The rearrangement links TRBV7-9 to TRBJ2-5; 9 bases agree with TRBD1. Germline V gene data show CDR1 as SEHNR and CDR2 as FQNEAQ (reference sequence). The length of the CDR3 is 16 residues. Trimming took 5 bases from V and 0 from J; bases not matched to a gene: 7. The CDR3 nucleotides are TGTGCCAGCAGCACCGGGACAGGGTTGGACCAAGAGACCCAGTACTTC. Its protein is CASSTGTGLDQETQYF.

V usage is TRBV12-3 or TRBV12-4 and J usage is TRBJ2-2, with TRBD2 identical over 12 bases. The CDR3 is 16 residues long. Trimming cost V 6 bases and J 7 bases; bases outside gene matches: 9. CDR3 nucleotide sequence: TGTGCCAGCAGACCACTAGCGGGGGGCCGGGGCGGGGAGCTGTTTTTT. Encoded protein: CASRPLAGGRGGELFF.

This clonotype was picked up a small number of times. The chain joins TRBV5-1 to TRBJ1-1; D possibly corresponds to TRBD1 (5 bases). The germline V and J ends were trimmed by 5 bases and 7 bases, with 21 bases remaining between them. This CDR3 spans 15 amino acids. Germline CDR1 reads SGHRS; CDR2 reads YFSETQ. CDR3 loop: CASRDRRGVLNEAFF. In DNA form, the CDR3 reads TGCGCCAGCAGAGACCGCAGAGGGGTCCTGAATGAAGCTTTCTTT.

This clonotype was detected only a few times. J is TRBJ2-3 and V is TRBV18; D remains unclear. Germline loops: CDR1 KGHSH, CDR2 LQKENI. The CDR3 runs 14 residues. Trimming removed 1 base from V and 6 bases from J, with 11 bases in between. In nucleotides, the CDR3 is TGTGCCAGCTCACCACTTCCACTAACCGATACGCAGTATTTT. Its protein is CASSPLPLTDTQYF. Supplemented by reference TRBV18 and TRBJ2-3, the full variable domain reads NAGVMQNPRHLVRRRGQEARLRCSPMKGHSHVYWYRQLPEEGLKFMVYLQKENIIDESGMPKERFSAEFPKEGPSILRIQQVVRGDSAAYFCASSPLPLTDTQYFGPGTRLTVL.

The gene calls are TRBV12-3 or TRBV12-4 and TRBJ2-7, with a tentative D call TRBD1 (6 bases). The CDR3 is made up of 15 amino acids. Trimming stripped 4 bases from V and 7 bases from J, with 20 bases between. CDR3 sequence (DNA): TGTGCCAGCAGTTCGCGGAGCAGGGGAGTTTGGGAGCAGTACTTC. It yields the protein CASSSRSRGVWEQYF.

A few counts support this clonotype. V usage is TRBV5-1 and J usage is TRBJ2-2, with 13 nucleotides matching TRBD2. The CDR3 length is 17 residues. Unmatched junction bases numbered 9, after V lost 4 bases and J lost 6 bases. The germline V gene has CDR1 SGHRS and CDR2 YFSETQ. CDR3 sequence (DNA): TGCGCCAGCAGCCAGGGACTAGCGGGGACCTGGGCCGGGGAGCTGTTTTTT. Protein sequence: CASSQGLAGTWAGELFF.

The chain has TRBV12-3 or TRBV12-4 and TRBJ1-6, with D hard to call. The CDR3 is made up of 15 amino acids. V lost 5 bases and J lost 1, with 9 bases in between. In nucleotides, the CDR3 is TGTGCCAGCAGTCAAAGTCATTCCTATAATTCACCCCTCCACTTT. It encodes CASSQSHSYNSPLHF.

The chain recombines TRBV7-2 with TRBJ2-1; unclear D gene. The CDR3 has 11 residues. CDR1 SGHTA and CDR2 FQGNSA come from the germline V gene. V was pared by 7 bases and J by 5 bases, with 6 bases between. The CDR3 here is CASMADNEQFF. CDR3 in DNA: TGTGCCAGCATGGCGGACAATGAGCAGTTCTTC.

The chain couples TRBV5-1 to TRBJ2-1; perhaps TRBD2 as D (6 bases). V shed 2 bases and J shed 10 bases, with 16 bases lying between them. CDR1 is SGHRS and CDR2 is YFSETQ in the germline V gene. The CDR3 length is 14 residues. The CDR3 DNA reads as TGCGCCAGCAGCTTAGGGACTCCGGATTCGGAGCAGTTCTTC. Amino acids: CASSLGTPDSEQFF.

This clonotype was picked up many times. This rearrangement joins TRBV12-3 or TRBV12-4 to TRBJ1-1, with a possible D match to TRBD1 (5 bases). This CDR3 has 14 residues. The ends were cut back, 3 bases at V and 4 bases at J, with 12 bases in the middle. CDR3 region: CASSLGGYGTEAFF. CDR3 DNA: TGTGCCAGCAGTTTGGGGGGGTACGGCACTGAAGCTTTCTTT.

The chain recombines TRBV20-1 with TRBJ1-5, with D perhaps TRBD1 (6 bases). CDR3 length equals 16 residues. Germline-derived CDR1 and CDR2 are DFQATT and SNEGSKA (reference sequence). V shed 3 bases and J shed 0 bases, with 15 bases lying between them. CDR3 nucleotides: TGCAGTGCTAGCGTTGGGGCAGGGGATAGCAATCAGCCCCAGCATTTT. Translated: CSASVGAGDSNQPQHF.

This clonotype was detected a few times. The chain joins TRBV12-3 or TRBV12-4 to TRBJ2-1; D not certain. The CDR3 has 12 residues. Trimming removed 6 bases from V and 4 bases from J, with 7 bases in between. CDR3 DNA: TGTGCCAGCAGCAGGATTTACAATGAGCAGTTCTTC. Translated: CASSRIYNEQFF.

The V and J genes are TRBV12-3 or TRBV12-4 and TRBJ1-1, with D possibly TRBD1 on 6 matching bases. The V end was cut by 5 bases, the J end by 3 bases, with 16 bases between. This CDR3 spans 15 amino acids. The CDR3 loop reads CASSDVGGSYTEAFF. As DNA, the CDR3 is TGTGCCAGCAGTGACGTGGGGGGCTCCTACACTGAAGCTTTCTTT.

The rearrangement uses TRBV2 and TRBJ1-1; no clear D. CDR3 size: 15 residues. Trimming left V 9 bases short and J 7 bases short, with 24 bases between. CDR1 is SNHLY and CDR2 is FYNNEI in the germline V gene. The CDR3 reads CARDFRAIGVDEAFF. The DNA for the CDR3 is TGTGCCAGGGACTTCCGGGCCATAGGAGTCGATGAAGCTTTCTTT.

This clonotype occurred a few times. The rearrangement uses TRBV27 and TRBJ1-3; no reliable D call. CDR3 length equals 16 residues. Germline-derived CDR1 and CDR2 are MNHEY and SMNVEV (reference sequence). Between the trimmed V and J ends, which lost 0 bases and 0 bases, there was a span of 9 bases. CDR3 amino acids: CASSLSSASSGNTIYF. In DNA form, the CDR3 reads TGTGCCAGCAGTTTATCGTCCGCCAGCTCTGGAAACACCATATATTTT.

This clonotype showed up just a few times. The junction and the germline gene differ at one end; a read error may be behind it. The chain couples TRBV7-7 to TRBJ2-2, with 8 nucleotides matching TRBD1. CDR3 length: 15 amino acids. Germline V gene data show CDR1 as SSHAT and CDR2 as FNYEAQ (reference sequence). For the CDR3, the DNA is TGTGCTAGCAGCTTGGACAGGGCGGGGACCGGGGAGCTGTTTTTT. Protein: CASSLDRAGTGELFF.

The chain employs TRBV7-9 and TRBJ2-3, with 7 bases aligning to TRBD1. Germline CDR1 reads SEHNR; CDR2 reads FQNEAQ (reference sequence). With V trimmed by 8 bases and J by 4 bases, 3 bases remained unmatched. The CDR3 length is 12 residues. The CDR3 nucleotides read TGTGCCAGCGAGACAGGGTCAGATACGCAGTATTTT. It codes for CASETGSDTQYF.

At least ten counts were recorded for this clonotype. The J gene is TRBJ1-2, the V gene TRBV10-3, with no clear D. V dropped 0 bases and J dropped 3 bases, with 5 bases sitting between them. The germline gives CDR1 ENHRY, CDR2 SYGVKD. The CDR3 has 13 amino acids. The CDR3 DNA reads TGTGCCATCAGTGAGTCGGAGGACTATGGCTACACCTTC. The encoded protein is CAISESEDYGYTF.

This clonotype was observed a handful of times. This chain joins TRBV5-1 and TRBJ1-3; D remains ambiguous. The CDR3 runs to 15 residues. Trimming stripped 0 bases from V and 0 bases from J, with 7 bases between. Germline values: CDR1 SGHRS, CDR2 YFSETQ. CDR3 nucleotide sequence: TGCGCCAGCAGCTTGGGAAGCAGCTCTGGAAACACCATATATTTT. Translated, it gives CASSLGSSSGNTIYF.

The chain uses TRBV10-3 and TRBJ2-3; 7 bases align to TRBD1. The CDR3 has 15 amino acids. The germline CDR1 and CDR2 sequences are ENHRY and SYGVKD. J lost 3 bases, V lost 8 bases, and 11 bases had no gene match. CDR3 residues: CAIGRQGVETDTQYF. The CDR3 nucleotides read TGTGCCATCGGGCGACAGGGAGTCGAGACAGATACGCAGTATTTT.

The table lists this clonotype with a few counts. The J gene is TRBJ1-3, the V gene TRBV7-3; TRBD1 agrees at 9 bases. This CDR3 has 15 residues. Germline lookup yields CDR1 SGHTA and CDR2 FQGTGA. The V and J ends lost 5 bases and 0 bases, in that order; junction bases with no gene match: 2. For the CDR3, the DNA is TGTGCCAGCAGCGAGACAGGGGGCTCTGGAAACACCATATATTTT. Translating it yields CASSETGGSGNTIYF.

The sample holds many counts of this clonotype. The chain joins TRBV6-5 to TRBJ2-1; D is uncertain. Trimming pared 2 bases from V and 4 bases from J, leaving 6 bases between. CDR3 length: 13 amino acids. Germline V gene sequence: CDR1 MNHEY, CDR2 SVGAGI. The CDR3 DNA follows: TGTGCCAGCAGTTACGGCCGTTACAATGAGCAGTTCTTC. It yields the protein CASSYGRYNEQFF.